A selection of T cell receptor beta chains follows, all from one sample in a study of long-term antiretroviral therapy in people with HIV. TCRdb's copy holds only in-frame clones and misses some; the assay was immunoSEQ multiplex PCR. The sample includes about 34,000 clones, around 84% seen only once; the top ten take about 5.3%. Here the sequenced sample was unsorted PBMCs, taken 2.7 to 2.9 years before starting antiretroviral therapy. Receptors were obtained from a woman aged 25 to 39 with HIV. Each CDR3 is given with its conserved first and last residue. Each record gives: D gene, clone size, J gene, V gene, CDR3 DNA, CDR3 protein. A D gene is named only where the DNA matches it firmly. Rows may omit the clone size; those that give it use once, few, many or a size class.

. once TRBJ2-2 TRBV2 TGTGCCAGCAGTGAAGCGCAGCCTAGCGTTCCCCGGGAGCTGTTTTTT CASSEAQPSVPRELFF
. few TRBJ2-5 TRBV7-6 TGTGCCAGCAGCTCAACTTCAGGGTTTAGGTACTTC CASSSTSGFRYF
. . TRBJ1-5 TRBV27 TGTGCCAGCAGTTTCTCAGGGTATAGCAATCAGCCCCAGCATTTT CASSFSGYSNQPQHF
TRBD1 . TRBJ1-4 TRBV6-5 TGTGCCAGCAGTTACGGCGGGACAGGGCATGAAAAACTGTTTTTT CASSYGGTGHEKLFF
TRBD1 . TRBJ1-4 TRBV19 TGTGCCAGTGGGGCCGGGACAGGGGTTTTC CASGAGTGVF
. . TRBJ1-1 TRBV11-3 TGTGCCAGCAGCTCCAGGGGAGACACTGAAGCTTTCTTT CASSSRGDTEAFF
. . TRBJ2-3 TRBV9 TGTGCCAGCAGCGGCTCCTATCAGGGCTTCACAGATACGCAGTATTTT CASSGSYQGFTDTQYF
. . TRBJ2-6 TRBV13 TGTGCCAGCAGCTTAGGAGGCTCTGGGGCCAACGTCCTGACTTTC CASSLGGSGANVLTF
TRBD1 . TRBJ1-1 TRBV6-6 TGTGCCAGCAGTTACTCGCGGGACAGGCGGGCTGAAGCTTTCTTT CASSYSRDRRAEAFF
TRBD2 once TRBJ2-5 TRBV10-3 TGTGCCATCAGTCTTAGCGGGGGGGCCGAAGAGACCCAGTACTTC CAISLSGGAEETQYF
. . TRBJ2-5 TRBV5-4 TGTGCCAGCAGCTTGGGGCAAGAGACCCAGTACTTC CASSLGQETQYF
TRBD1 . TRBJ1-3 TRBV18 TGTGCCAGCTCTCCCGACAGGGGAGGAAACACCATATATTTT CASSPDRGGNTIYF
TRBD1 . TRBJ1-4 TRBV5-1 TGCGCCAGCAGCTTAAGGGACAGCTCTGAAAAACTGTTTTTT CASSLRDSSEKLFF
. . TRBJ1-1 TRBV5-6 TGTGCCAGCAGCTTGGGGGGTGACACTGAAGCTTTCTTT CASSLGGDTEAFF
. . TRBJ2-1 TRBV6-1 TGTGCCAGCCTTGATGGGGGAAATGAGCAGTTCTTC CASLDGGNEQFF
TRBD1 . TRBJ2-3 TRBV27 TGTGCCAGCAGTTTATCGACAGGGGGACCTGGAGGTAGCACAGATACGCAGTATTTT CASSLSTGGPGGSTDTQYF
. . TRBJ2-2 TRBV14 TGTGCCAGCAGCCCCGGACAGACAATGAACACCGGGGAGCTGTTTTTT CASSPGQTMNTGELFF
. . TRBJ2-2 TRBV6-4 TGTGCCAGCAGTGCGGGACCCCAGAACACCGGGGAGCTGTTTTTT CASSAGPQNTGELFF
TRBD1 . TRBJ1-3 TRBV27 TGTGCCAGCAGTCCCGGGACAGCGGGAAACACCATATATTTT CASSPGTAGNTIYF
. medium-sized TRBJ2-7 TRBV5-1 TGCGCCAGCAGCTTGACAGCCAATTCCTACGAGCAGTACTTC CASSLTANSYEQYF
TRBD1 . TRBJ1-2 TRBV5-1 TGCGCCAGCAGCAGGACAGGGGAGGGCTATGGCTACACCTTC CASSRTGEGYGYTF
. once TRBJ2-3 TRBV27 TGTGCCAGCAGTCCCGGAGGCAGCTTTGGCACAGATACGCAGTATTTT CASSPGGSFGTDTQYF
. . TRBJ1-1 TRBV9 TGTGCCAGCAGCGTGTTGGGGGGCGCGGGAACTGAAGCTTTCTTT CASSVLGGAGTEAFF
. . TRBJ1-2 TRBV14 TGTGCCAGCAGCCAAGTAATAGGGACCTTAAGAGGCTACACCTTC CASSQVIGTLRGYTF
. . TRBJ2-3 TRBV18 TGTGCCAGCTCACCTCCGGCCCCCACAGATACGCAGTATTTT CASSPPAPTDTQYF
. . TRBJ1-5 TRBV5-6 TGTGCCAGCAGCGGAAGCGGGGGAAATTGGAATCAGCCCCAGCATTTT CASSGSGGNWNQPQHF
. . TRBJ2-4 TRBV7-2 TGTGCCAGCAGTCTCCTGGGAGGAACCAAAAACATTCAGTACTTC CASSLLGGTKNIQYF
. . TRBJ2-2 TRBV19 TGTGCCAGTATGGCAGGGGAAGGAACCGGGGAGCTGTTTTTT CASMAGEGTGELFF
. . TRBJ1-3 TRBV7-2 TGTGCCAGCAGCTCATCAGGAGGCTTCTCTGGAAACACCATATATTTT CASSSSGGFSGNTIYF
TRBD1 few TRBJ1-1 TRBV7-9 TGTGCCAGCAGCTTTAGGTCAGGGGGCTCAATGGCTGAAGCTTTCTTT CASSFRSGGSMAEAFF
. . TRBJ2-3 TRBV7-8 TGTGCCAGCAGCTTAATGGGGCGGGTTGGCACAGATACGCAGTATTTT CASSLMGRVGTDTQYF
. . TRBJ1-6 TRBV28 TGTGCCAGCAGTCCCCAGGGTCTTCGGTCACCCCTCCACTTT CASSPQGLRSPLHF
. . TRBJ1-2 TRBV4-1 TGCGCCAGCAGCCAAGATACAGGGAGCTATGGCTACACCTTC CASSQDTGSYGYTF
TRBD1 . TRBJ2-1 TRBV15 TGTGCCACCAGCAGGGACAGGCAGACCTACAATGAGCAGTTCTTC CATSRDRQTYNEQFF
TRBD2 . TRBJ2-7 TRBV6-1 TGTGCCAGTAAGGGAGGGCGCTCCTACGAGCAGTACTTC CASKGGRSYEQYF
. . TRBJ2-5 TRBV6-4 TGTGCCAGCAGTGACTCGACCACATGGGGACAAGAGACCCAGTACTTC CASSDSTTWGQETQYF
. . TRBJ1-6 TRBV5-5 TGTGCCAGCAGCTCTGACCGAACTAGGGCTACTTATTCACCCCTCCACTTT CASSSDRTRATYSPLHF
TRBD1 medium-sized TRBJ1-2 TRBV11-2 TGTGCCAGCAGCTCGACCGGGACAGCCCTACCTTTGAACTATGGCTACACCTTC CASSSTGTALPLNYGYTF
. . TRBJ1-4 TRBV5-1 TGCGCCAGCAGCTTGGCGGGCGGGAGGACTAATGAAAAACTGTTTTTT CASSLAGGRTNEKLFF
. . TRBJ2-6 TRBV5-1 TGCGCCAGCAGAACGGGCTTTTCTGGGGCCAACGTCCTGACTTTC CASRTGFSGANVLTF
. . TRBJ1-2 TRBV12-5 TGTGCTAGTGGTTTGTCCCAAGGGACGCCGGTCATTTTC CASGLSQGTPVIF
. . TRBJ1-2 TRBV5-6 TGTGCCAGCAGCTTGAGGACCGGGTCCCCCGGGAATGGCTACACCTTC CASSLRTGSPGNGYTF
. . TRBJ1-3 TRBV18 TGTGCCAGCTCGCGACCCGACAGGAGAGATGGAAACACCATATATTTT CASSRPDRRDGNTIYF
. . TRBJ1-1 TRBV4-2 TGTGCCAGCAGCCAGAGTGGGAACACTGAAGCTTTCTTT CASSQSGNTEAFF
. . TRBJ1-3 TRBV12-5 TGTGCTAGTGGTTTGGTTACAGGGTCTGGAAACACCATATATTTT CASGLVTGSGNTIYF
TRBD1 . TRBJ1-2 TRBV4-1 TGCGCCAGCAGCGGACAGGCGAACTATGGCTACACCTTC CASSGQANYGYTF
. . TRBJ1-3 TRBV6-6 TGTGGTTCGGGCAGGGACTCTGGAAACACCATATATTTT CGSGRDSGNTIYF
. . TRBJ2-2 TRBV9 TGTGCCAGCAGCGTAGTCACCGGGGAGCTGTTTTTT CASSVVTGELFF
. . TRBJ1-3 TRBV2 TGTGCCAGCAGTGAAGCAGGTGGGGGGCACTCTGGAAACACCATATATTTT CASSEAGGGHSGNTIYF
TRBD1 few TRBJ1-2 TRBV5-4 TGTGCCAGCAGCTTGGATTTAGGGACAGGCCGTGGCTACACCTTC CASSLDLGTGRGYTF
. once TRBJ1-2 TRBV5-1 TGCGCCAGCAGCAGGGGGGACTACGGCTACACCTTC CASSRGDYGYTF
TRBD1 . TRBJ2-1 TRBV5-6 TGTGCCAGCAGCATGGGGACAGGGCACGATGAGCAGTTCTTC CASSMGTGHDEQFF
TRBD2 . TRBJ2-1 TRBV7-2 TGTGCCAGCAGCAGGGGACTAGCGGGGGGTAGTGAGCAGTTCTTC CASSRGLAGGSEQFF
TRBD2 . TRBJ2-2 TRBV7-6 TGTGCCAGCAGCCGGACTAGCGGGGAGAGCACCGGGGAGCTGTTTTTT CASSRTSGESTGELFF
. . TRBJ1-2 TRBV2 TGTGCCAGCAGTGGAACACAACAGGCCCTCGATGGCTACACCTTC CASSGTQQALDGYTF
. once TRBJ2-3 TRBV9 TGTGCCAGCAGCGTAGAGCCCGTCGGGGCAGATACGCAGTATTTT CASSVEPVGADTQYF
. . TRBJ1-1 TRBV11-2 TGTGCCAGCAGCTTAAAAGGTCCGAACACTGAAGCTTTCTTT CASSLKGPNTEAFF
. . TRBJ2-2 TRBV2 TGTGCCAGCACAGGAGCCCCGAACACCGGGGAGCTGTTTTTT CASTGAPNTGELFF